This T cell receptor beta chain was recovered during a study of blood T cells in healthy people across ages. As for the study in general: Capturing about one barcoded beta molecule per two T cells was achieved by template switching. General observations from the study: PBMCs went unsorted, and a conclusive naive versus antigen-experienced comparison was therefore prevented.

Then a second PCR, running roughly 7 to 11 cycles, was carried out with a sample-barcoded 5' primer and a J-beta primer mix. Every single cDNA molecule received a tag from a template-switch adaptor with 12 random nucleotides. TCRdb called the 5' RACE reads again in MiXCR, with one record for every CDR3 protein. The table has over 1,300,000 distinct CDR3 sequences, approximately 63% seen once. This CDR3 is built from 15 residues. J was trimmed by 4 bases and V by 4 bases; bases with no gene match: 7. PBMCs, at least 7 million per sample, were isolated. Of note for this clonotype: Its matching antigen is unknown.

This clonotype was obtained from a man in his late teens or twenties in good health. The chain employs TRBV12-3 or TRBV12-4 and TRBJ2-3, with 8 bases aligning to TRBD2. Sample: blood. The CDR3 is CASSSLGLAADTQYF. In nucleotides, the CDR3 is TGTGCCAGCAGTTCCCTAGGACTAGCCGCAGATACGCAGTATTTT.